The source of this TCR beta chain is a study of CD8 T cells in ankylosing spondylitis. Remarks on this clonotype: The antigen is not known.

Study-level points and caveats: In peripheral blood, disease-linked CD8+ clones occurred at relatively low frequencies. Ankylosing spondylitis blood appeared to be characterized by a TCR beta motif of eight or nine highly homologous variants.

This CDR3 contains 13 residues. Deletions cut 11 bases from V and 4 bases from J, with 17 bases between. Germline CDR1 and CDR2: MNHEY and SMNVEV (reference sequence). Library preparation for TCR beta used quantitative 5'-RACE with molecular barcodes. MiXCR was run by TCRdb on the 5' RACE reads, yielding one entry per CDR3 protein. The sample records around 340,000 distinct CDR3 sequences, approximately 14% being singletons. Sequencing was carried out using blood, either unsorted or a sorted T cell fraction (not recorded which). The chain couples TRBV27 to TRBJ1-2; D uncertain. The clonotype originates from a male donor with ankylosing spondylitis or in good health (not recorded which). CDR3 region: CAVGRTARYGYTF. CDR3 coding DNA: TGTGCCGTAGGAAGGACTGCCCGCTATGGCTACACCTTC.